This TCR beta chain was documented in a study of blood T cells in healthy people across ages. Study-level points and caveats: Because donor CMV status was unknown, expanded clonotype changes were possibly confounded.

The authors ran a second PCR of 7 to 11 cycles using a sample-barcoded 5' primer and a J-beta primer mix. TCRdb reprocessed the 5' RACE reads with MiXCR, giving one entry per CDR3 protein. Of about 930,000 distinct CDR3 sequences in the sample, roughly 29% were seen once. As to this clonotype: The antigen remains undetermined.

The study drew donors from healthy Caucasian individuals in Russia aged roughly 6 to 90. The same sample was also studied in work on T cells of mothers and their children. Per that study: Persistent microchimeric T cell clones were not found at ~100 per million sensitivity.

The receptor was isolated from a woman in her thirties or forties in good health. The sequenced sample consisted of blood.

The CDR3 DNA follows: TGTGCCAGCAGCCGACTAGCCCAGGCGTACGAGCAGTACTTC. Its translation: CASSRLAQAYEQYF. The chain employs TRBV7-8 and TRBJ2-7, with 7 positions matching TRBD2. Germline values: CDR1 SGHVS, CDR2 FQNEAQ. CDR3 size: 14 residues. The V segment lost 5 bases and the J segment 4 bases; nucleotides outside the gene matches: 8.